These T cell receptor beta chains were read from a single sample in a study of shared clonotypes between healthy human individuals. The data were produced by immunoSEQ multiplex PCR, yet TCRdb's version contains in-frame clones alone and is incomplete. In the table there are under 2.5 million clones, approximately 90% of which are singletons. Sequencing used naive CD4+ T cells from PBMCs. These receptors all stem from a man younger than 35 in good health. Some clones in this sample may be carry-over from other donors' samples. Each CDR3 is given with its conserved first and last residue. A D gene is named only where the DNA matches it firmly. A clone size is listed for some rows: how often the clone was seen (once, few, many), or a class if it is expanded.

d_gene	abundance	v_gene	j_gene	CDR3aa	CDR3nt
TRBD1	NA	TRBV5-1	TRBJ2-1	CASSLVQGKQFF	TGCGCCAGCAGCTTGGTACAGGGGAAGCAGTTCTTC
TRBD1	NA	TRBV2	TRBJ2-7	CASSTGTGGEQYF	TGTGCCAGCAGTACCGGGACAGGGGGCGAGCAGTACTTC
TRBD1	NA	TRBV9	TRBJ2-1	CASSVRQGRGVNEQFF	TGTGCCAGCAGCGTCCGACAGGGGAGAGGAGTCAATGAGCAGTTCTTC
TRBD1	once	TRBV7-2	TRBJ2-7	CASSYDRGYYEQYF	TGTGCCAGCAGCTACGACAGGGGCTACTACGAGCAGTACTTC
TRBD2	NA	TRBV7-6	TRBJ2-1	CASSLEVGGRASKEQFF	TGTGCCAGCAGCTTAGAAGTTGGCGGGAGGGCCTCTAAGGAGCAGTTCTTC
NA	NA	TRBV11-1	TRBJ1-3	CASRKQDSGNTIYF	TGTGCCAGCAGGAAACAGGACTCTGGAAACACCATATATTTT
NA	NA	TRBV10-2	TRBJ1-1	CASRWGQGITEAFF	TGCGCCAGCAGATGGGGGCAGGGAATAACTGAAGCTTTCTTT
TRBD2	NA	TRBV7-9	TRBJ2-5	CASTKTSGIQETQYF	TGTGCCAGCACTAAGACTAGCGGGATTCAAGAGACCCAGTACTTC
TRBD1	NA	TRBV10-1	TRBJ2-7	CASKDRGETGDEQYF	TGCGCCAGCAAGGACAGGGGAGAAACGGGGGACGAGCAGTACTTC
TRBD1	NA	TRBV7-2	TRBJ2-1	CASSRLGQGYNEQFF	TGTGCCAGCAGCCGGCTGGGACAGGGCTACAATGAGCAGTTCTTC
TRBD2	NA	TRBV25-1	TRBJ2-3	CASSSLTREVDTQYF	TGTGCCAGCAGCTCTCTGACGCGGGAGGTAGATACGCAGTATTTT
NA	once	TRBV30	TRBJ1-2	CAWSVGGLGGYTF	TGTGCCTGGAGTGTTGGGGGGCTTGGAGGCTACACCTTC
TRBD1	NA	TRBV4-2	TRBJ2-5	CASSQDRTGRETQYF	TGTGCCAGCAGCCAAGATAGGACAGGGAGGGAGACCCAGTACTTC
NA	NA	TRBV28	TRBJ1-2	CASTWGGSGGYTF	TGTGCCAGCACCTGGGGCGGCTCGGGTGGCTACACCTTC
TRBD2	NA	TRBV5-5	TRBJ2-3	CASARTLAHYTDTQYF	TGTGCCAGCGCACGAACACTAGCGCACTACACAGATACGCAGTATTTT
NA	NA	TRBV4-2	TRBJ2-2	CASSQESEGVANTGELFF	TGTGCCAGCAGCCAAGAGTCCGAGGGGGTAGCGAACACCGGGGAGCTGTTTTTT
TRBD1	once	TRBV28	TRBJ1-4	CASSLWPGGQGLGATNEKLFF	TGTGCCAGCAGTTTATGGCCCGGAGGACAGGGGTTAGGTGCAACTAATGAAAAACTGTTTTTT
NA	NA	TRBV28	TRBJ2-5	CASSSPSYKGETQYF	TGTGCCAGCAGTTCCCCGTCCTATAAGGGAGAGACCCAGTACTTC
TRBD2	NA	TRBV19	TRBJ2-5	CASSFSGAQETQYF	TGTGCCAGTAGTTTTAGCGGGGCACAAGAGACCCAGTACTTC
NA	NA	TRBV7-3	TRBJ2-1	CASSLTLADYNEQFF	TGTGCCAGCAGCTTAACCCTGGCGGACTACAATGAGCAGTTCTTC
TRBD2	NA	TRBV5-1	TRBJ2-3	CASSLPPGTSGSSTDTQYF	TGCGCCAGCAGCCTACCGCCCGGGACTAGCGGTTCTAGCACAGATACGCAGTATTTT
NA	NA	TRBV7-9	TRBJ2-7	CASSPFPEQYF	TGTGCCAGCAGCCCTTTTCCCGAGCAGTACTTC
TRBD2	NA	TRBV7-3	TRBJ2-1	CASSLGLAGTWTDEQFF	TGTGCCAGCAGCTTAGGGCTAGCGGGAACATGGACCGATGAGCAGTTCTTC
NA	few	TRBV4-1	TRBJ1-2	CASSQDSGNYGYTF	TGCGCCAGCAGCCAAGACTCAGGGAACTATGGCTACACCTTC
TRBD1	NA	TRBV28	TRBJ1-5	CASRPKGRGPSQPQHF	TGTGCCAGCAGACCCAAAGGGAGGGGGCCTAGTCAGCCCCAGCATTTT
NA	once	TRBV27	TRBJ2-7	CASTNSYEQYF	TGTGCCAGCACCAACTCCTACGAGCAGTACTTC
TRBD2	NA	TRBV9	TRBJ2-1	CASSVSGVAGSSYNEQFF	TGTGCCAGCAGCGTATCCGGGGTAGCGGGGAGCTCCTACAATGAGCAGTTCTTC
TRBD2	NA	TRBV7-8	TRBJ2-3	CASSILAGGSDTQYF	TGTGCCAGCAGCATACTAGCGGGAGGTTCAGATACGCAGTATTTT
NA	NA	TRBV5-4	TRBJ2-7	CASSFPAVGTYF	TGTGCCAGCAGCTTTCCAGCCGTGGGGACATACTTC
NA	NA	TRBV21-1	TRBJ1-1	CASSPRSGTGEHEAFF	TGTGCCAGCAGCCCAAGGTCCGGGACAGGGGAACATGAAGCTTTCTTT
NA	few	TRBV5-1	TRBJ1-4	CASSLGDPNEKLFF	TGCGCCAGCAGCTTGGGGGATCCTAATGAAAAACTGTTTTTT
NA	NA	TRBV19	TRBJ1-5	CASKSTGVFNQPQHF	TGTGCCAGCAAATCCACCGGGGTTTTCAATCAGCCCCAGCATTTT
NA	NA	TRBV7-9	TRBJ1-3	CASRPDGFSGNTIYF	TGTGCCAGCAGACCCGACGGTTTCTCTGGAAACACCATATATTTT
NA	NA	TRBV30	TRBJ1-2	CAWSVLRARVHGYTF	TGTGCCTGGAGTGTACTCAGGGCAAGGGTACATGGCTACACCTTC
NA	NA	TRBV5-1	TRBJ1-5	CASSSGAGREPQHF	TGCGCCAGCAGCTCGGGGGCAGGGCGAGAGCCCCAGCATTTT
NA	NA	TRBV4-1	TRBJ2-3	CASSQEGIPSTDTQYF	TGCGCCAGCAGCCAAGAGGGGATCCCTAGCACAGATACGCAGTATTTT
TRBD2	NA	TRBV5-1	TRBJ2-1	CASSTRLASSYNEQFF	TGCGCCAGCAGCACCCGACTAGCGTCTTCCTACAATGAGCAGTTCTTC
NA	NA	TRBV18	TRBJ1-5	CASSPGGGQPQHF	TGTGCCAGCTCACCCGGAGGTGGTCAGCCCCAGCATTTT
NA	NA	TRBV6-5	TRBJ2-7	CASSYSRAVYEQYF	TGTGCCAGCAGTTACTCACGGGCGGTCTACGAGCAGTACTTC
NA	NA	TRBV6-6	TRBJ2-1	CASSKIKVNEQFF	TGTGCCAGCAGCAAAATTAAGGTTAATGAGCAGTTCTTC
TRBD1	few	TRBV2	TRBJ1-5	CASSDRTGNQPQHF	TGTGCCAGCAGTGATAGGACAGGGAATCAGCCCCAGCATTTT
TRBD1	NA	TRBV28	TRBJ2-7	CASKERTGRQEQYF	TGTGCCAGCAAAGAACGGACAGGCCGTCAGGAGCAGTACTTC
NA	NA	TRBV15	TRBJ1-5	CATSRGGSNQPQHF	TGTGCCACCAGCAGAGGGGGAAGCAATCAGCCCCAGCATTTT
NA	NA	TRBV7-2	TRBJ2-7	CASSLQGLGMEQYF	TGTGCCAGCAGCCTTCAGGGACTCGGGATGGAGCAGTACTTC
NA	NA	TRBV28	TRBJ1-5	CASVQSSNQPQHF	TGTGCCAGCGTGCAGAGTAGCAATCAGCCCCAGCATTTT
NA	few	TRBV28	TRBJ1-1	CASRPLAGTEAFF	TGTGCCAGCAGACCTTTGGCCGGCACTGAAGCTTTCTTT
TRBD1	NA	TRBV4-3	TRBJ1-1	CASSQDPGTGTEAFF	TGCGCCAGCAGCCAAGATCCGGGGACAGGGACTGAAGCTTTCTTT
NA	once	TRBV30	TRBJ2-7	CAWSRLTVEQYF	TGTGCCTGGTCTCGCTTGACCGTCGAGCAGTACTTC
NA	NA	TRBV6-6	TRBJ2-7	CASTLQGLLSEQYF	TGTGCCAGCACGCTACAGGGACTATTGTCCGAGCAGTACTTC
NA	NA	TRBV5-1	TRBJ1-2	CASSLATGPIYGYTF	TGCGCCAGCAGCTTGGCCACGGGGCCCATCTATGGCTACACCTTC
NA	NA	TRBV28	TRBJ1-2	CASSPGTGYGYTF	TGTGCCAGCAGTCCGGGGACGGGCTATGGCTACACCTTC
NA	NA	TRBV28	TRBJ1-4	CASSPGPAATNEKLFF	TGTGCCAGCAGTCCCGGTCCGGCTGCAACTAATGAAAAACTGTTTTTT
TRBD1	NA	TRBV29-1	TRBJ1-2	CSVSETGVGYGYTF	TGCAGCGTTTCCGAGACAGGGGTCGGCTATGGCTACACCTTC
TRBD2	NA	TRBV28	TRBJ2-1	CASSERGNEQFF	TGTGCCAGCAGTGAGCGGGGAAATGAGCAGTTCTTC
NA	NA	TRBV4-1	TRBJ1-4	CASSQHLGRDRKLFF	TGCGCCAGCAGCCAGCATTTGGGGCGGGACCGAAAACTGTTTTTT
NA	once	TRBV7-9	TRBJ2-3	CASSFTGYTDTQYF	TGTGCCAGCAGCTTCACTGGCTACACAGATACGCAGTATTTT
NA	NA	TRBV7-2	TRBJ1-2	CASSLGISTFYVGYTF	TGTGCCAGCAGTTTGGGGATTAGTACCTTCTATGTCGGCTACACCTTC
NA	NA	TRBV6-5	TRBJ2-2	CASSYRTGELFF	TGTGCCAGCAGTTACCGCACCGGGGAGCTGTTTTTT
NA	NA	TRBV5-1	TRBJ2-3	CASSLGTISTDTQYF	TGCGCCAGCAGCTTGGGCACAATTAGCACAGATACGCAGTATTTT